The source of this T cell receptor beta chain is a study of T cell repertoires in cytomegalovirus infection. Study details: Public TCR beta signatures provided an indication of both CMV infection and a matching HLA type. Findings and caveats of the study: Across the ex vivo response, the dominant clonotypes were HLA-C-restricted CMV-specific TCR beta clonotypes. Summed frequency of public TCR beta families distinguished CMV carriers with the relevant HLA.

CDR3 size: 15 residues. Per the germline V gene, CDR1 is MDHEN and CDR2 is SYDVKM. V was clipped by 4 bases and J by 6 bases; unmatched bases: 10. This clonotype was observed a handful of times. The antigen is unknown. TCRdb reprocessed the reads with MiXCR, giving one entry per CDR3 protein. The sample carries some 680,000 distinct CDR3 sequences, 35% recorded once. The receptor comes from a human donor in good health (CMV status not recorded). Some clones in this sample may be carry-over from other donors' samples. Sequencing was done on a sample of PBMCs. The J gene is TRBJ1-2, the V gene TRBV28, with 8 bases identical to TRBD1. The DNA of the CDR3 is TGTGCCAGCAGTTCAGGAGGACAGGGTAGCGATGGCTACACCTTC. This encodes CASSSGGQGSDGYTF.